This TCR beta chain was sequenced in a study of blood T cell repertoires in COVID-19. Study details: Italy, Spain and the United States were the sources of the convalescent and acute COVID-19 samples. T cells, B-cell-depleted T cells, or PBMCs provided the cDNA or gDNA that served as material.

The CDR3 spans 16 residues. As originally analysed: The assay estimated nucleated cells by amplifying reference gene primers. Assay used: immunoSEQ multiplex PCR; TCRdb lists only in-frame clones, some missing. V and J calls and clone size come straight from that table; D and trimming were deduced from the DNA. Of 200,000 to 300,000 clones listed, around four fifths were seen once; the top ten hold roughly 2%. This receptor was taken from a man in his thirties or forties who had recovered from COVID-19. The chain links TRBV21-1 to TRBJ2-1; the table's D call of TRBD2 was not tested on the DNA. TRBV21-1 is assigned pseudogene status. Sequencing used peripheral blood. Written as DNA, the CDR3 is TGTGCCAGCCGCAATTTGTCGGGGGGGCCGTACAATGAGCAGTTCTTC. It specifies CASRNLSGGPYNEQFF.